What follows are 16 T cell receptor beta chains derived from one specimen sequenced in a study of T cells after yellow fever vaccination. TCRdb itself ran the 5' RACE reads through MiXCR, one entry per CDR3 protein. The sample carries about 32,000 distinct CDR3 sequences, 6.5% to 8.5% recorded once. Here the sequenced sample was PBMCs, either bulk or a sorted T-cell subset (CD4+, CD8+, memory, or dextramer-sorted; not recorded which), taken on the day of the first yellow fever vaccination. These receptors were obtained from a man aged 18 to 29 who received the YFV17D yellow fever vaccine.

This clonotype has at least ten counts. The CDR3 DNA reads TGTGCCAGCACCCCCAAGGGGACTAACACAGATACGCAGTATTTT. It encodes CASTPKGTNTDTQYF. V gene TRBV7-9 combines with J gene TRBJ2-3, with 7 bases aligning to TRBD2. CDR3 length: 15 residues. The junction had 9 bases not matched to a gene; V was cut back by 7 bases and J by 2 bases. Germline CDR1 is SEHNR and CDR2 is FQNEAQ (reference sequence).

This clonotype was seen ten or more times. J is TRBJ2-5 and V is TRBV12-3 or TRBV12-4; D is ambiguous. Between the trimmed V and J ends, which lost 7 bases and 4 bases, there was a span of 19 bases. The CDR3 extends over 15 amino acids. The CDR3 reads CASNKIAVGGETQYF. CDR3 nucleotide sequence: TGTGCCAGCAATAAAATAGCTGTAGGTGGAGAGACCCAGTACTTC.

A word on this clonotype: This may come from a read error, since a much larger clone is one base off. No conserved phenylalanine or tryptophan is present at the end of the CDR3, so a read error is the likely explanation. The rearrangement links TRBV7-2 to TRBJ2-3; 8 bases are shared with TRBD2. CDR3 length: 16 amino acids. The germline gives CDR1 SGHTA, CDR2 FQGNSA. Trimming cost V 2 bases and J 2 bases; bases outside gene matches: 6. This CDR3 is CASSLQSGGVTDTQYS. Here the CDR3 DNA reads TGTGCCAGCAGCTTACAGAGCGGGGGAGTCACAGATACGCAGTATTCT.

To note about this clonotype: This clone may be a read error of a much larger clone one base away. The V gene is TRBV28, the J gene TRBJ1-3; D remains ambiguous. This CDR3 contains 14 residues. Germline V CDR1 and CDR2: MDHEN, SYDVKM. V lost 11 bases and J lost 0, with 14 bases in between. CDR3 amino acids: CAAQDGSSGNTIYF. The CDR3 bases are TGTGCCGCTCAGGACGGGAGCTCTGGAAACACCATATATTTT.

The chain couples TRBV4-3 to TRBJ2-3; D is uncertain. This CDR3 has 13 residues. Trimming took off 3 bases at V and 5 bases at J, with 9 bases between the two ends. CDR1 and CDR2 (germline): LGHNA, YSLEER. The CDR3: CASSHLRRDTQYF. The CDR3 coding sequence is TGCGCCAGCAGCCACCTACGGAGAGATACGCAGTATTTT.

This clonotype was seen repeatedly, ten times or more. This chain joins TRBV9 and TRBJ2-5; TRBD2 agrees at 10 bases. Germline CDR1 SGDLS, CDR2 YYNGEE. V trimming: 4 bases; J trimming: 4 bases; junction bases outside the gene matches: 10. The CDR3 loop spans 16 amino acids. The CDR3 nucleotides are TGTGCCAGCAGCCCCTATAGCGGGGGGCCAGGAGAGACCCAGTACTTC. Amino acid sequence: CASSPYSGGPGETQYF.

This clonotype came up many times. This chain connects TRBV19 to TRBJ2-4; D possibly corresponds to TRBD2 (6 bases). Germline values: CDR1 LNHDA, CDR2 SQIVND (reference sequence). Trimming left V 0 bases short and J 7 bases short, with 19 bases between. The CDR3 covers 17 residues. For the CDR3, the DNA is TGTGCCAGTAGTATAGATGGGAGGCGATACTCGGGGAACATTCAGTACTTC. Its protein product is CASSIDGRRYSGNIQYF.

In this sample, this clonotype turned up many times. The rearrangement joins TRBV7-6 to TRBJ2-5; D tentatively fits TRBD1 or TRBD2 (5 bases each). Germline CDR1 is SGHVS and CDR2 is FNYEAQ. CDR3 length: 13 amino acids. V lost 5 bases to trimming and J lost 2 bases, with 9 bases between them. CDR3 protein: CASSMGRQETQYF. The CDR3, as DNA: TGTGCCAGCAGCATGGGACGGCAAGAGACCCAGTACTTC.

The V gene is TRBV7-2, the J gene TRBJ2-7; possible D gene TRBD1, 5 bases. V was cut by 5 bases and J by 0 bases, with 17 bases left in between. The CDR3 extends over 16 amino acids. Germline-derived CDR1 and CDR2 are SGHTA and FQGNSA. The CDR3 DNA reads as TGTGCCAGCAGCCTCCTAGGACATGGGGTCTCCTACGAGCAGTACTTC. It specifies CASSLLGHGVSYEQYF.

The sample holds many counts of this clonotype. The chain links TRBV10-2 to TRBJ2-3; D unresolved. The CDR3 runs to 12 residues. Trimming stripped 4 bases from V and 4 bases from J, with 6 bases between. Looked up from germline, CDR1 is WSHSY and CDR2 is SAAADI. As DNA, the CDR3 is TGCGCCAGCAGTGTCCGGGCAGATACGCAGTATTTT. Translation gives CASSVRADTQYF.

As concerns this clonotype: This clone may be a read error of a much larger clone one base away. The gene calls are TRBV4-2 and TRBJ1-4; the D is unclear. The CDR3 is made up of 16 amino acids. The V gene's germline CDR1 is LGHNA and CDR2 YNFKEQ. As DNA, the CDR3 is TGTGCCAACAGCCAAGGTGGGAACTGGGAGGGTGAAAAACTGTTTTTT. The encoded protein is CANSQGGNWEGEKLFF.

This sequence joins TRBV18 and TRBJ2-1; 7 bases are shared with TRBD2. The junction had 19 bases not matched to a gene; V was cut back by 4 bases and J by 10 bases. The CDR3 runs to 17 residues. CDR1 is KGHSH and CDR2 is LQKENI in the germline V gene. The CDR3 sequence is CASSLSPETSFSQEQFF. CDR3 coding DNA: TGTGCCAGCTCACTCTCTCCCGAGACTAGCTTCTCTCAGGAGCAGTTCTTC.

With respect to this clonotype: A much larger clone sits a single nucleotide away, making a read error possible. The gene calls are TRBV2 and TRBJ1-5; 7 nucleotides match TRBD1. The V gene's germline CDR1 is SNHLY and CDR2 FYNNEI. CDR3 size: 15 residues. The CDR3 region is CVSSSGTTGHQPQHF. DNA for the CDR3: TGTGTCAGCAGTTCCGGGACGACAGGGCATCAGCCCCAGCATTTT.

This clonotype was seen many times. This sequence joins TRBV3-1 and TRBJ1-1, with a tentative D call TRBD1 (5 bases). Per the germline V gene, CDR1 is LGHDT and CDR2 is YNNKEL (reference sequence). The CDR3 consists of 16 residues. Trimming cost V 2 bases and J 0 bases, with 13 bases left between them. The CDR3 nucleotides are TGTGCCAGCAGCCAAATCTGGGGCGGGATGAACACTGAAGCTTTCTTT. It codes for CASSQIWGGMNTEAFF.

This clonotype was observed at least ten times. V is TRBV2 and J is TRBJ2-1; 8 bases agree with TRBD1. In germline, CDR1 is SNHLY, CDR2 FYNNEI. The CDR3 spans 15 residues. Germline trimming cut 6 bases from V and 7 bases from J; bases unmatched to any gene: 11. This CDR3 reads CASSRRQGLGNEQFF. In DNA form, the CDR3 reads TGTGCCAGCAGCCGGAGACAGGGGCTGGGTAATGAGCAGTTCTTC.

This clonotype appeared a few times. The rearrangement links TRBV6-5 to TRBJ1-4, with TRBD1 matching 8 bases. The CDR3 length is 18 residues. CDR1 and CDR2 from the germline V gene are MNHEY and SVGAGI. Unmatched junction bases numbered 14, after V lost 2 bases and J lost 6 bases. DNA for the CDR3: TGTGCCAGCAGTTACCAAACAATACGACAGGGGCTGGATGAAAAACTGTTTTTT. Translated, it gives CASSYQTIRQGLDEKLFF.